The T cell receptor (beta chain) described here comes from a study of shared clonotypes between healthy human individuals. The ends lost 4 bases at V and 4 bases at J; junction bases unmatched: 9. The CDR3 runs to 16 residues. The V gene's germline CDR1 is SGHVS and CDR2 FNYEAQ. Only in-frame clones appear in the TCRdb table, and some are missing; sequencing was by immunoSEQ multiplex PCR. Here the sample spans roughly 380,000 clones, 96% being singletons. Sequenced: memory CD8+ T cells sorted from blood. Subset of the sample: CD45RO+ cells pooled with CCR7-negative TemRA cells. The sequence was obtained from a man aged 25 to 45 in good health. The chain couples TRBV7-6 to TRBJ2-1, with 8 bases identical to TRBD2. The CDR3 DNA sequence: TGTGCCAGCAGCTCCCGGACTAGCCAAACTTACAATGAGCAGTTCTTC. Translation gives CASSSRTSQTYNEQFF. Supplemented by reference TRBV7-6 and TRBJ2-1, the full variable domain reads GAGVSQSPRYKVTKRGQDVALRCDPISGHVSLYWYRQALGQGPEFLTYFNYEAQQDKSGLPNDRFSAERPEGSISTLTIQRTEQRDSAMYRCASSSRTSQTYNEQFFGPGTRLTVL.